Below are 31 T cell receptor beta chains sequenced from a single sample in a study of T cell responses to AZD1222 COVID-19 vaccine. Libraries were prepared by immunoSEQ multiplex PCR; TCRdb keeps only in-frame clonotypes and omits some of them. The repertoire holds roughly 51,000 clones, roughly 90% seen once, with about 15% in the top ten. The specimen was peripheral blood, collected 28 days after the second AZD1222 dose. Source of these receptors: an adult who received the AZD1222 COVID-19 vaccine.

The rearrangement uses TRBV14 and TRBJ1-1; the D gene is possibly TRBD1 (5 bases). The CDR3 has 14 residues. V gave up 4 bases and J gave up 4 bases, with 13 bases separating them. Per the germline V gene, CDR1 is SGHDN and CDR2 is FVKESK. CDR3 DNA: TGTGCCAGCAGCCCCGTCGGGGGTTTCACTGAAGCTTTCTTT. It yields the protein CASSPVGGFTEAFF.

The chain links TRBV7-2 to TRBJ2-1; 7 nucleotides line up with TRBD2. This CDR3 is 15 amino acids long. Germline V gene data show CDR1 as SGHTA and CDR2 as FQGNSA. J was trimmed by 6 bases and V by 5 bases; bases with no gene match: 10. Written as DNA, the CDR3 is TGTGCCAGCAGCCTGAGCGGGACTAAACTCAATGAGCAGTTCTTC. Its protein is CASSLSGTKLNEQFF.

The chain links TRBV7-6 to TRBJ2-1, with TRBD1 identical over 10 bases. The junction had 10 bases not matched to a gene; V was cut back by 5 bases and J by 6 bases. The CDR3 loop spans 16 amino acids. Germline lookup yields CDR1 SGHVS and CDR2 FNYEAQ. This CDR3 is CASSNRDRGLLNEQFF. Written as DNA, the CDR3 is TGTGCCAGCAGCAACCGGGACAGGGGTCTCCTCAATGAGCAGTTCTTC.

The chain joins TRBV19 to TRBJ2-2, with 12 bases that match TRBD2. The J segment lost 6 bases and the V segment lost 7 bases, leaving 6 bases of the junction unmatched. Germline V gene data show CDR1 as LNHDA and CDR2 as SQIVND (reference sequence). This CDR3 region has 15 residues. The CDR3 DNA reads as TGTGCCAGTAACAGACTAGCGGGAGTTGCCGGGGAGCTGTTTTTT. Translated, it gives CASNRLAGVAGELFF.

The chain couples TRBV24-1 to TRBJ1-5; D gene uncertain. The CDR3 totals 13 residues. The germline CDR1 and CDR2 sequences are KGHDR and SFDVKD. The ends were cut back, 3 bases at V and 11 bases at J, with 13 bases in the middle. The CDR3 DNA reads as TGTGCCACCAGTGATCCAAACGACTTAGCCCAGCATTTT. Translating gives CATSDPNDLAQHF.

The chain carries TRBV6-1 and TRBJ2-3; D gene uncertain. CDR3 size: 11 residues. Germline assignment: CDR1 MNHNS and CDR2 SASEGT. The ends were cut back, 3 bases at V and 6 bases at J, with 4 bases in the middle. CDR3 DNA: TGTGCCAGCAGTGAGGTTGATACGCAGTATTTT. Its protein product is CASSEVDTQYF.

The V and J genes are TRBV6-4 and TRBJ1-1; weak D call: TRBD1 (5 bases). Germline CDR1 reads MRHNA; CDR2 reads SNTAGT. Deletions cut 7 bases from V and 1 base from J, with 16 bases between. CDR3 length: 15 residues. The CDR3 DNA follows: TGTGCCAGCACGCGGGACTCTCGAGGGAACACTGAAGCTTTCTTT. This sequence encodes CASTRDSRGNTEAFF.

This clone was observed a few times. This chain links TRBV7-8 with TRBJ2-1; 8 bases are shared with TRBD2. The CDR3 runs 16 residues. Trimming cost V 0 bases and J 5 bases; bases outside gene matches: 6. Looked up from germline, CDR1 is SGHVS and CDR2 is FQNEAQ. CDR3 in DNA: TGTGCCAGCAGCTTAGCGGGTAGCGGGACACACAATGAGCAGTTCTTC. Translation: CASSLAGSGTHNEQFF.

The V gene is TRBV24-1, the J gene TRBJ2-1; 11 bases are a match to TRBD2. CDR3 length equals 16 residues. Germline trimming cut 1 base from V and 5 bases from J; bases unmatched to any gene: 3. Germline V gene data show CDR1 as KGHDR and CDR2 as SFDVKD. As DNA, the CDR3 is TGTGCCACCAGTGATTTATATAGCGGGAGGGACAATGAGCAGTTCTTC. Its protein product is CATSDLYSGRDNEQFF.

This rearrangement joins TRBV5-1 to TRBJ1-1; the D gene is possibly TRBD1 (6 bases). Trimming left V 4 bases short and J 3 bases short, with 19 bases between. The CDR3 extends over 16 amino acids. Looked up from germline, CDR1 is SGHRS and CDR2 is YFSETQ. CDR3 region: CASSVSMGAQDTEAFF. In nucleotides, the CDR3 is TGCGCCAGCAGCGTGAGTATGGGGGCGCAGGACACTGAAGCTTTCTTT.

This chain links TRBV9 with TRBJ1-4; D remains ambiguous. The CDR3 is made up of 15 amino acids. Germline CDR1 is SGDLS and CDR2 is YYNGEE. Trimming took 0 bases from V and 7 from J, leaving 13 bases between them. The CDR3 spells CASSVGGGSAEKLFF. DNA for the CDR3: TGTGCCAGCAGCGTAGGGGGAGGGTCCGCTGAAAAACTGTTTTTT.

The V call is TRBV6-4, the J call TRBJ2-3; no definite D call. This CDR3 is built from 15 residues. Germline loops: CDR1 MRHNA, CDR2 SNTAGT. V was clipped by 4 bases and J by 1 base, with 12 bases between them. Here the CDR3 DNA reads TGTGCCAGCAGTGCTCGGGCGGAAGGCACAGATACGCAGTATTTT. Its translation is CASSARAEGTDTQYF.

With respect to this clone: One end of the junction does not line up with germline, which may come from a read error. The chain has TRBV5-4 and TRBJ2-7, with 8 bases aligning to TRBD2. Germline CDR1 reads SGHNT; CDR2 reads YYREEE (reference sequence). This CDR3 is 16 amino acids long. CDR3 protein: CASSLGGLVISHEQYF. DNA for the CDR3: TGTGCCAGCAGCTTGGGGGGACTAGTGATCTCCCACGAGCAGTACTTC.

The chain has TRBV11-3 and TRBJ2-7; weak D call: TRBD1 (5 bases). Trimming shortened V by 7 bases and J by 2 bases, and 21 bases separated the two germline ends. The CDR3 is 16 residues long. Germline values: CDR1 SGHNT, CDR2 YENEEA. The CDR3 is CASNFNRQGLAYEQYF. The CDR3 coding sequence is TGTGCCAGCAACTTTAACCGTCAGGGTTTAGCCTACGAGCAGTACTTC. Complete variable domain (other parts from reference TRBV11-3 and TRBJ2-7): EAGVVQSPRYKIIEKKQPVAFWCNPISGHNTLYWYLQNLGQGPELLIRYENEEAVDDSQLPKDRFSAERLKGVDSTLKIQPAELGDSAVYLCASNFNRQGLAYEQYFGPGTRLTVT.

V is TRBV5-1 and J is TRBJ1-2; 8 bases line up with TRBD1. The ends lost 4 bases at V and 2 bases at J; junction bases unmatched: 7. The CDR3 spans 15 residues. The germline gives CDR1 SGHRS, CDR2 YFSETQ. This CDR3 reads CASSPTGDPNYGYTF. In nucleotides, the CDR3 is TGCGCCAGCAGCCCGACAGGGGACCCAAACTATGGCTACACCTTC.

V usage is TRBV6-5 and J usage is TRBJ1-5; D gene ambiguous. The germline CDR1 and CDR2 sequences are MNHEY and SVGAGI. Trimming cost V 7 bases and J 6 bases, with 19 bases left between them. The CDR3 consists of 15 residues. CDR3 loop: CASTPSRTVSQPQHF. The CDR3 DNA is TGTGCCAGCACCCCTAGTCGTACAGTTAGTCAGCCCCAGCATTTT.

The CDR3 spells CASSLASGNNEQFF. DNA for the CDR3: TGCGCCAGCAGCTTGGCTAGCGGCAACAATGAGCAGTTCTTC. The gene calls are TRBV5-1 and TRBJ2-1; 7 nucleotides line up with TRBD2. This CDR3 has 14 residues. After removal of 0 bases from V and 5 bases from J, the junction contained 2 bases not matched to a gene. Germline-derived CDR1 and CDR2 are SGHRS and YFSETQ.

The chain combines TRBV7-9 with TRBJ2-7; 10 bases map to TRBD2. The V and J ends lost 5 bases and 2 bases, in that order; junction bases with no gene match: 9. CDR3 length: 16 residues. CDR1 is SEHNR, CDR2 FQNEAQ, per germline (reference sequence). The CDR3 sequence is CASSRWTSGTTYEQYF. CDR3 in DNA: TGTGCCAGCAGCCGCTGGACTAGCGGAACTACCTACGAGCAGTACTTC.

This clone was found a few times. The rearrangement uses TRBV3-1 (or the pseudogene TRBV3-2) and TRBJ2-1; D not resolved. This CDR3 comprises 15 residues. Trimming stripped 0 bases from V and 4 bases from J, with 10 bases between. The germline CDR1 and CDR2 sequences are LGHDT and YNNKEL (reference sequence). CDR3 nucleotides: TGTGCCAGCAGCCAAGACGGCGAACCTTACAATGAGCAGTTCTTC. Translating gives CASSQDGEPYNEQFF.

The rearrangement joins TRBV7-3 to TRBJ2-3, with D possibly matching TRBD1 (6 bases). The CDR3 spans 14 residues. V was shortened by 4 bases and J by 6 bases, with 14 bases between the two germline ends. Germline CDR1 is SGHTA and CDR2 is FQGTGA. The CDR3 loop is CASSSNTGSDTQYF. As DNA, the CDR3 is TGTGCCAGCAGCTCGAACACAGGGTCGGATACGCAGTATTTT.

J is TRBJ2-3 and V is TRBV7-3; D is perhaps TRBD2 (5 bases). V lost 5 bases to trimming and J lost 0 bases, with 12 bases between them. The CDR3 has 15 residues. Germline CDR1 is SGHTA and CDR2 is FQGTGA. The DNA of the CDR3 is TGTGCCAGCAGCACGAGCGGAACTAGCACAGATACGCAGTATTTT. As protein: CASSTSGTSTDTQYF.

The chain carries TRBV7-3 and TRBJ2-2; no clear D gene. The CDR3 contains 13 residues. Trimming left V 10 bases short and J 0 bases short, with 9 bases between. Looked up from germline, CDR1 is SGHTA and CDR2 is FQGTGA. The chain's CDR3 is CATSEANTGELFF. CDR3 DNA sequence: TGTGCCACCTCGGAAGCGAACACCGGGGAGCTGTTTTTT.

This clone was counted between two and nine times. This rearrangement joins TRBV9 to TRBJ2-7, with D maybe TRBD2 (6 bases). V was trimmed by 4 bases and J by 4 bases, leaving 21 bases between them. Per germline, CDR1 SGDLS and CDR2 YYNGEE. This CDR3 is 16 amino acids long. CDR3 DNA: TGTGCCAGCAGCCCCTCGGGACTCAATATCGGGTACGAGCAGTACTTC. Amino acids: CASSPSGLNIGYEQYF.

The CDR3 loop is CATSSTGANTGELFF. CDR3 coding DNA: TGTGCCACCAGCTCGACAGGGGCGAACACCGGGGAGCTGTTTTTT. The chain links TRBV15 to TRBJ2-2; 8 bases match TRBD1. Per the germline V gene, CDR1 is LNHNV and CDR2 is YYDKDF (reference sequence). The CDR3 totals 15 residues. V lost 5 bases and J lost 0; bases outside the gene matches: 2.

On this clone: One junction end does not reproduce the germline sequence, and a read error may be involved. V is TRBV7-2 and J is TRBJ2-7; D possibly uses TRBD1 or TRBD2 (6 bases each). Germline loops: CDR1 SGHTA, CDR2 FQGNSA. The CDR3 runs 12 residues. The CDR3 spells CASSLDGGLADF. Here the CDR3 DNA reads TGTGCCAGCAGCTTAGACGGGGGCCTTGCAGACTTC.

This chain connects TRBV9 to TRBJ2-5; 14 bases are shared with TRBD2. The CDR3 has 20 residues. J was trimmed by 3 bases and V by 3 bases; bases with no gene match: 16. Germline CDR1 SGDLS, CDR2 YYNGEE. CDR3 sequence (DNA): TGTGCCAGCAGCGCTAGCGCCTCGGGACTAGCGGGGGCGAGGGAAGAGACCCAGTACTTC. It encodes CASSASASGLAGAREETQYF.

The V and J genes are TRBV19 and TRBJ2-3; D is perhaps TRBD1 or TRBD2 (5 bases each). Germline V lookup: CDR1 LNHDA, CDR2 SQIVND (reference sequence). V was cut by 8 bases and J by 6 bases, with 21 bases left in between. The CDR3 has 15 amino acids. In DNA form, the CDR3 reads TGTGCCAGTCGCCGGGACCGTCAAAGAGGGGATACGCAGTATTTT. It is translated as CASRRDRQRGDTQYF.

J is TRBJ2-5 and V is TRBV14, with TRBD2 identical over 11 bases. There are 18 residues in the CDR3. The ends lost 0 bases at V and 4 bases at J; junction bases unmatched: 10. From germline, CDR1 is SGHDN and CDR2 FVKESK. The CDR3 is CASSQESRVLAGAETQYF. The CDR3 DNA reads TGTGCCAGCAGCCAAGAAAGTCGAGTACTAGCGGGAGCAGAGACCCAGTACTTC. The whole variable domain, remainder taken from reference TRBV14 and TRBJ2-5, is EAGVTQFPSHSVIEKGQTVTLRCDPISGHDNLYWYRRVMGKEIKFLLHFVKESKQDESGMPNNRFLAERTGGTYSTLKVQPAELEDSGVYFCASSQESRVLAGAETQYFGPGTRLLVL.

V is TRBV7-3 and J is TRBJ2-3; tentative D call: TRBD2 (6 bases). The germline V and J ends were trimmed by 1 base and 6 bases, with 14 bases remaining between them. Germline CDR1 SGHTA, CDR2 FQGTGA. The CDR3 totals 15 residues. CDR3 nucleotides: TGTGCCAGCAGCTTAAATGGGAGGCCGATGGATACGCAGTATTTT. This sequence encodes CASSLNGRPMDTQYF.

The chain links TRBV6-6 to TRBJ1-2; weak D call: TRBD1 (6 bases). The CDR3 totals 13 residues. CDR1 and CDR2 from the germline V gene are MNHNY and SVGAGI (reference sequence). Trimming removed 7 bases at V and 4 bases at J, with 13 bases between. Here the CDR3 reads CASTLTGSYGYTF. The CDR3 DNA is TGTGCCAGCACCCTCACAGGGAGCTATGGCTACACCTTC.

In its sample, this clone was seen once. This chain uses TRBV19 with TRBJ1-5; D is unresolved. Germline loops: CDR1 LNHDA, CDR2 SQIVND (reference sequence). CDR3 length equals 17 residues. The V gene lost 10 bases and the J gene lost 0 bases, with 22 bases spanning the gap. CDR3 amino acids: CATTPVAGAYSNQPQHF. The CDR3 DNA sequence: TGTGCCACCACACCGGTGGCGGGTGCTTATAGCAATCAGCCCCAGCATTTT.